This T cell receptor (beta chain) was profiled in a study of Tregs in tolerant kidney transplant recipients. The protocol was immunoSEQ multiplex PCR, while the TCRdb copy is restricted to in-frame clones and leaves out a portion. The sample includes fewer than 95,000 clones, approximately 94% of them seen just once. Study-wide results and caveats: Biological reproducibility was not directly addressed, but technical replication error appeared minimal. For some patients, primers changed over time, blocking nucleotide-level comparison. Validation in larger populations is needed because few patients were studied.

This CDR3 comprises 16 residues. J gave up 3 bases and V 7 bases, and 10 bases lay outside the gene matches. In germline, CDR1 is GTSNPN, CDR2 SVGIG (reference sequence). Turning to this clone: Its matching antigen is unknown.

Recipients received nonmyeloablative bone marrow transplants from related graft donors, with transient mixed chimerism. Thawed PBMCs were FACS-sorted into unstimulated CD4+CD25+CD127- regulatory T cells, CD4+CD25- non-regulatory cells, CD4 and CD8 cells. The rearrangement joins TRBV30 to TRBJ1-6, with 9 bases matching TRBD1. This material consisted of CD4+ T cells from blood (PBMCs), taken 12 months after the transplant. The sequence was obtained from a human patient who received a combined kidney and bone marrow transplant. Some T cells may be the graft donor's. The CDR3 reads CAYGTGGLDYNSPLHF. The CDR3 DNA reads as TGTGCCTACGGCACAGGGGGCCTAGACTATAATTCACCCCTCCACTTT.